Each of the 17 T cell receptor beta chains below was sequenced from the same sample in a study of shared clonotypes between healthy human individuals. Only in-frame clones appear in the TCRdb table, and some are missing; sequencing was by immunoSEQ multiplex PCR. This sample has about 1 million clones; about 74% occur once, and the top ten carry approximately 1.5%. Sequencing was done on a sample of memory CD4+ T cells sorted from blood. Subset defined: CD45RA-negative fraction. These receptors came from a man aged 18 to 30 in good health.

This rearrangement joins TRBV5-6 to TRBJ2-6; D gene uncertain. CDR1 is SGHDT and CDR2 is YYEEEE in the germline V gene. The ends were cut back, 0 bases at V and 1 base at J, with 5 bases in the middle. The CDR3 is made up of 15 amino acids. In DNA, the CDR3 is TGTGCCAGCAGCTTGGAAATTTCTGGGGCCAACGTCCTGACTTTC. Translating gives CASSLEISGANVLTF.

This clone has only a few counts. The J gene is TRBJ1-1, the V gene TRBV11-2, with D possibly matching TRBD1 (6 bases). The CDR3 is 16 residues long. The germline gives CDR1 SGHAT, CDR2 FQNNGV. V was trimmed by 5 bases and J by 1 base, leaving 17 bases between them. CDR3 sequence reads: CASSRRTRGGNTEAFF. CDR3 DNA sequence: TGTGCCAGCAGCCGACGAACACGAGGGGGGAACACTGAAGCTTTCTTT.

CDR3 DNA: TGTGCCAGCAGCCCCGGTATAGCGGGGACCCAAGAGACCCAGTACTTC. Its protein product is CASSPGIAGTQETQYF. This chain connects TRBV5-5 to TRBJ2-5, with 8 bases fitting TRBD2. Germline V gives CDR1 SGHKS, CDR2 YYEKEE (reference sequence). CDR3 size: 16 residues. V lost 4 bases to trimming and J lost 1 base; unmatched junction nucleotides: 9.

The chain uses TRBV10-2 and TRBJ1-4; D unclear. Germline V gene data show CDR1 as WSHSY and CDR2 as SAAADI. The CDR3 spans 14 residues. V lost 2 bases and J 8 bases, leaving 12 bases between the germline ends. CDR3 sequence (DNA): TGCGCCAGCAGTGAGGACGGCCGGAGGGAAAAACTGTTTTTT. This sequence encodes CASSEDGRREKLFF.

The V and J genes are TRBV28 and TRBJ1-4; no firm D call. The CDR3 contains 16 residues. Trimming removed 6 bases at V and 3 bases at J, with 17 bases between. Per germline, CDR1 MDHEN and CDR2 SYDVKM. The DNA for the CDR3 is TGTGCCAGCAGCCTTCCGGGGTTAACGGCTAATGAAAAACTGTTTTTT. Residues: CASSLPGLTANEKLFF.

This chain connects TRBV10-3 to TRBJ2-3; D might be TRBD1 or TRBD2, each matching 6 bases. V was shortened by 6 bases and J by 1 base, with 8 bases between the two germline ends. CDR3 size: 13 residues. Germline V lookup: CDR1 ENHRY, CDR2 SYGVKD. The CDR3 DNA reads as TGTGCCATCAGGGAGGGGGGCACAGATACGCAGTATTTT. It specifies CAIREGGTDTQYF.

This clone was picked up a small number of times. The rearrangement links TRBV5-1 to TRBJ2-1; 8 nucleotides match TRBD1. V trimming: 5 bases; J trimming: 8 bases; junction bases outside the gene matches: 9. This CDR3 comprises 14 residues. CDR1 and CDR2 (germline): SGHRS, YFSETQ. The CDR3 spells CASSFGQGGDEQFF. Here the CDR3 DNA reads TGCGCCAGCAGTTTTGGACAGGGCGGGGATGAGCAGTTCTTC.

The chain links TRBV11-3 to TRBJ2-1; 10 bases fit TRBD1. Germline CDR1 and CDR2: SGHNT and YENEEA. This CDR3 comprises 15 residues. After removal of 5 bases from V and 6 bases from J, the junction contained 7 bases not matched to a gene. The CDR3 DNA is TGTGCCAGCAGCCCCCGGACAGGGGGATCCAATGAGCAGTTCTTC. This sequence encodes CASSPRTGGSNEQFF.

This clone was observed a handful of times. The CDR3 is CASKAGNTEAFF. DNA for the CDR3: TGTGCCAGCAAGGCCGGGAACACTGAAGCTTTCTTT. V usage is TRBV28 and J usage is TRBJ1-1; D remains ambiguous. CDR1 and CDR2 (germline): MDHEN, SYDVKM. Trimming stripped 7 bases from V and 1 base from J, with 7 bases between. The CDR3 is 12 amino acids.

This clone was seen only once. The chain recombines TRBV6-1 with TRBJ1-4, with D hard to call. This CDR3 comprises 15 residues. Germline-derived CDR1 and CDR2 are MNHNS and SASEGT. V lost 7 bases, J lost 2 bases, and 14 bases lay in between. DNA for the CDR3: TGTGCCAGCAAACGGGTTACTTGGACTAATGAAAAACTGTTTTTT. As protein: CASKRVTWTNEKLFF.

The CDR3 loop is CASSYRGGSGSYEQYF. CDR3 nucleotides: TGTGCCAGCAGCTACCGTGGCGGTAGCGGCTCCTACGAGCAGTACTTC. The V call is TRBV5-4, the J call TRBJ2-7, with D perhaps TRBD2 (6 bases). Trimming took 3 bases from V and 0 from J, leaving 16 bases between them. The germline V gene encodes CDR1 SGHNT and CDR2 YYREEE (reference sequence). This CDR3 has 16 residues.

The rearrangement links TRBV25-1 to TRBJ1-6, with 7 bases that match TRBD1. Germline V gene sequence: CDR1 MGHDK, CDR2 SYGVNS. J lost 7 bases, V lost 4 bases, and 13 bases had no gene match. There are 17 residues in the CDR3. CDR3 sequence reads: CASSAYRGPRGNSPLHF. The CDR3 region has the DNA TGTGCCAGCAGTGCGTACAGGGGCCCACGGGGAAATTCACCCCTCCACTTT.

In the case of this clone: The identical CDR3 is also encoded by other nucleotide sequences in the sample. The rearrangement joins TRBV7-8 to TRBJ1-5; D gene unclear. The germline V gene has CDR1 SGHVS and CDR2 FQNEAQ. Trimming pared 4 bases from V and 3 bases from J, leaving 7 bases between. The CDR3 loop spans 13 amino acids. The CDR3 region is CASSSGINQPQHF. As DNA, the CDR3 is TGTGCCAGCAGCTCCGGAATCAATCAGCCCCAGCATTTT.

The genes are TRBV7-2 and TRBJ1-5; the match to TRBD1 covers 12 bases. The CDR3 consists of 15 residues. In germline, CDR1 is SGHTA, CDR2 FQGNSA. Trimming at V came to 4 bases and at J to 6 bases, leaving 4 bases not matched to a gene. This chain's CDR3 is CASSSGTGGGQPQHF. The DNA of the CDR3 is TGTGCCAGCAGCTCCGGGACAGGGGGCGGTCAGCCCCAGCATTTT.

J is TRBJ2-2 and V is TRBV9, with 12 bases identical to TRBD2. V shed 5 bases, J shed 2 bases, and the junction held 7 bases outside the gene matches. The CDR3 sequence is 17 residues long. Per germline, CDR1 SGDLS and CDR2 YYNGEE. CDR3 amino acids: CASSGLAGLSNTGELFF. CDR3 nucleotides: TGTGCCAGCAGTGGACTAGCGGGGTTAAGTAACACCGGGGAGCTGTTTTTT.

This rearrangement joins TRBV7-2 to TRBJ2-5; D call uncertain. Germline assignment: CDR1 SGHTA and CDR2 FQGNSA. V was shortened by 5 bases and J by 4 bases, with 11 bases between the two germline ends. CDR3 length: 13 amino acids. In DNA, the CDR3 is TGTGCCAGCAGCAGTGACCTCGCAGAGACCCAGTACTTC. Residues: CASSSDLAETQYF.

The chain uses TRBV11-1 and TRBJ2-2; D remains unclear. Trimming stripped 5 bases from V and 5 bases from J, with 9 bases between. CDR1 SGHAT and CDR2 FQDESV come from the germline V gene (reference sequence). The CDR3 contains 13 residues. DNA of the CDR3: TGTGCCAGCAGCCACTGGGGAACCGGGGAGCTGTTTTTT. It is translated as CASSHWGTGELFF.